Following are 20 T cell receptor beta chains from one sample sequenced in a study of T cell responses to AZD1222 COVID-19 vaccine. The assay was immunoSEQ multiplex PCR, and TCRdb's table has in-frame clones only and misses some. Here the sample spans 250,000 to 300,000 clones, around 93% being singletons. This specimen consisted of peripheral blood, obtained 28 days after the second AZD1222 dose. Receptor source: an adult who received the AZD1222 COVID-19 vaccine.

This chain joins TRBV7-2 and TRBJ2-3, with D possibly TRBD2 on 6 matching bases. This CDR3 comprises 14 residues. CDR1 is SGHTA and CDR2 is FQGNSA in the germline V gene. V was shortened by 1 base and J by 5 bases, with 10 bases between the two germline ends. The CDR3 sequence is CASSLVTGVDTQYF. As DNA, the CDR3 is TGTGCCAGCAGCTTAGTGACGGGGGTAGATACGCAGTATTTT.

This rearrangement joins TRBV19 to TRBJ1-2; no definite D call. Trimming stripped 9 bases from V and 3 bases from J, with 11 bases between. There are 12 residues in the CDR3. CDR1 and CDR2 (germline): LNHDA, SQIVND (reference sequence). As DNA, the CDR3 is TGTGCCAGGGAAGCTTGTGACTATGGCTACACCTTC. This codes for CAREACDYGYTF.

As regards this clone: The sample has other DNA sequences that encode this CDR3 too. As DNA, the CDR3 is TGTGCCAGCAGCTTAGGGGTAGCGGATACGCAGTATTTT. It specifies CASSLGVADTQYF. The chain recombines TRBV7-6 with TRBJ2-3; a weak D match, TRBD2 (5 bases). V dropped 1 base and J dropped 6 bases, with 8 bases sitting between them. The V gene's germline CDR1 is SGHVS and CDR2 FNYEAQ. The CDR3 spans 13 residues.

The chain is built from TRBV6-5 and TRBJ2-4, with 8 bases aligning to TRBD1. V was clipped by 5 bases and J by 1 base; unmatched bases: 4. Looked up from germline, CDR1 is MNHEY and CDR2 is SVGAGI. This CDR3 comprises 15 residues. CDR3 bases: TGTGCCAGCAGTCCGGACAGGGTCGCCAAAAACATTCAGTACTTC. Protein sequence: CASSPDRVAKNIQYF.

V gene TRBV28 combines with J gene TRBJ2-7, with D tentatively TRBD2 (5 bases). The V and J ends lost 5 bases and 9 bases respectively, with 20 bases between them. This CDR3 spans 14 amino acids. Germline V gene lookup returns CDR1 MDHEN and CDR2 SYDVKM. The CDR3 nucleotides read TGTGCCAGCAGTCTGGGCGGAGGTTACGAGTGGCAGTACTTC. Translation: CASSLGGGYEWQYF.

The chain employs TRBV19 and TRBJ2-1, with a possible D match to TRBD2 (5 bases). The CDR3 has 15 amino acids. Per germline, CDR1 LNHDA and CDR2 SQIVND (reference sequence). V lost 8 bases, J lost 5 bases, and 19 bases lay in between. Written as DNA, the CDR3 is TGTGCCAGTTCAATGTCCCTGTCCGGGGACAATGAGCAGTTCTTC. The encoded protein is CASSMSLSGDNEQFF. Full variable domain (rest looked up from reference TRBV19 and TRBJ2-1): DGGITQSPKYLFRKEGQNVTLSCEQNLNHDAMYWYRQDPGQGLRLIYYSQIVNDFQKGDIAEGYSVSREKKESFPLTVTSAQKNPTAFYLCASSMSLSGDNEQFFGPGTRLTVL.

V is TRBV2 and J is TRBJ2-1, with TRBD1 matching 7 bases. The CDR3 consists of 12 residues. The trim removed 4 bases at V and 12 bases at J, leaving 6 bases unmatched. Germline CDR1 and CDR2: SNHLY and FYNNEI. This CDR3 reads CASSVQGGGQFF. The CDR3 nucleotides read TGTGCCAGCAGTGTTCAAGGGGGCGGGCAGTTCTTC.

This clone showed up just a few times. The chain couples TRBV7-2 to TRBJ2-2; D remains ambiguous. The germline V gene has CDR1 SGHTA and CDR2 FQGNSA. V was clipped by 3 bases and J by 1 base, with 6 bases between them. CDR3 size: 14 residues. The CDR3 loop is CASSFTVNTGELFF. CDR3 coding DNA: TGTGCCAGCAGCTTTACAGTGAACACCGGGGAGCTGTTTTTT.

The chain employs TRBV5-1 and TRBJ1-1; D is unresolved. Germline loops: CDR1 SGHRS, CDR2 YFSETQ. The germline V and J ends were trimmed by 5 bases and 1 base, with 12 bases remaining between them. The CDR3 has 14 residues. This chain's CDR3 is CASSRRAENTEAFF. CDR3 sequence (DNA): TGCGCCAGCAGTCGCCGGGCAGAGAACACTGAAGCTTTCTTT.

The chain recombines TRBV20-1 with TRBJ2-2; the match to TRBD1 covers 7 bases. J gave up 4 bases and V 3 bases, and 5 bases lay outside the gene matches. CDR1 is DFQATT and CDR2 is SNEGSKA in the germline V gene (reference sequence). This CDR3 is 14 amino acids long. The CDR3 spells CSASRDSITGELFF. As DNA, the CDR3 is TGCAGTGCTAGTCGGGACAGTATCACCGGGGAGCTGTTTTTT.

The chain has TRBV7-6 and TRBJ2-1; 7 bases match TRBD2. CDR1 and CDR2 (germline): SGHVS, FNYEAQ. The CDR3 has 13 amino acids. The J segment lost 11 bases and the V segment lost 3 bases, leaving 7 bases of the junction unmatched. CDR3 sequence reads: CASSFGRETKQFF. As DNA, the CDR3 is TGTGCCAGCAGCTTCGGGCGGGAGACGAAGCAGTTCTTC.

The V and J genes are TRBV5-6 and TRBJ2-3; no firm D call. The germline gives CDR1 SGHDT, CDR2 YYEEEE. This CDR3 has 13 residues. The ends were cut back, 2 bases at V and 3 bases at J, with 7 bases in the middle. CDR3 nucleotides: TGTGCCAGCAGCTTCCTAGTGACAGATACGCAGTATTTT. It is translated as CASSFLVTDTQYF.

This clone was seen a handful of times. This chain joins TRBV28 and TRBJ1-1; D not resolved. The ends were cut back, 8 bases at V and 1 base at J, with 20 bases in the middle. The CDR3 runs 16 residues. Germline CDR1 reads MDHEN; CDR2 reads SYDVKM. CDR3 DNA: TGTGCCAGCTCCATCCGAGGAACGGGCTGGAACACTGAAGCTTTCTTT. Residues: CASSIRGTGWNTEAFF.

The CDR3 coding sequence is TGCGCCAGCAGCTTGGACCGACTAGCGCGAACCGGGGAGCTGTTTTTT. It is translated as CASSLDRLARTGELFF. The chain combines TRBV5-1 with TRBJ2-2, with 8 positions matching TRBD2. The ends lost 0 bases at V and 5 bases at J; junction bases unmatched: 6. Germline values: CDR1 SGHRS, CDR2 YFSETQ. The length of the CDR3 is 16 residues.

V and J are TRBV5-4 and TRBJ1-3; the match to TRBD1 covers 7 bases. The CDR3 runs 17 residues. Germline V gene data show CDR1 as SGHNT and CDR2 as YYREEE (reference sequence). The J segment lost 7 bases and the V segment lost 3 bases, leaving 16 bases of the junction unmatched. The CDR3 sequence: CASSSGGVAGQWNTIYF. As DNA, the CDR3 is TGTGCCAGCAGCTCCGGGGGCGTTGCGGGACAGTGGAACACCATATATTTT. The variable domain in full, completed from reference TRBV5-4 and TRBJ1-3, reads ETGVTQSPTHLIKTRGQQVTLRCSSQSGHNTVSWYQQALGQGPQFIFQYYREEENGRGNFPPRFSGLQFPNYSSELNVNALELDDSALYLCASSSGGVAGQWNTIYFGEGSWLTVV.

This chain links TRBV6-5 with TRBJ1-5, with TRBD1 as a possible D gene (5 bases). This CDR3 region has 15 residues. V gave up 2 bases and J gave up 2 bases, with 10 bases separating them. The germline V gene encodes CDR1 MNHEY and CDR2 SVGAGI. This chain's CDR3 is CASSYGGVGNQPQHF. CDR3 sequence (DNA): TGTGCCAGCAGTTACGGGGGGGTAGGCAATCAGCCCCAGCATTTT.

The CDR3 DNA reads TGTGCCAGCAGCTCCCAGGACAGGGGCGGTCAGCCCCAGCATTTT. Translating it yields CASSSQDRGGQPQHF. V and J are TRBV7-9 and TRBJ1-5; TRBD1 matches at 9 bases. V lost 4 bases to trimming and J lost 6 bases; unmatched junction nucleotides: 7. Germline CDR1 is SEHNR and CDR2 is FQNEAQ (reference sequence). The CDR3 spans 15 residues.

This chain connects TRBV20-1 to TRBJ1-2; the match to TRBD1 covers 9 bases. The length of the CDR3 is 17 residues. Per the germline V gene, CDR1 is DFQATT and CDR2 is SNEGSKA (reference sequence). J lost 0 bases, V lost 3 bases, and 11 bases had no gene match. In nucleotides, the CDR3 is TGCAGTGCTAGTAGGACAGGGGACATAAGAGCTAACTATGGCTACACCTTC. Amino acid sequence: CSASRTGDIRANYGYTF.

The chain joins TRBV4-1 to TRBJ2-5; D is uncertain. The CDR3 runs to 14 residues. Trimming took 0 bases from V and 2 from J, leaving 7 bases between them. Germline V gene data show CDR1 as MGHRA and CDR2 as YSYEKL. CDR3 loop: CASSQDRNQETQYF. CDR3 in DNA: TGCGCCAGCAGCCAAGATAGGAATCAAGAGACCCAGTACTTC.

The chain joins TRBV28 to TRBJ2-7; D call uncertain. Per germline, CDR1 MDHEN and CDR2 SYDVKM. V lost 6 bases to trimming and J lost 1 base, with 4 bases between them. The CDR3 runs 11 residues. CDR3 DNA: TGTGCCAGCAGCCGATCCTACGAGCAGTACTTC. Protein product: CASSRSYEQYF.